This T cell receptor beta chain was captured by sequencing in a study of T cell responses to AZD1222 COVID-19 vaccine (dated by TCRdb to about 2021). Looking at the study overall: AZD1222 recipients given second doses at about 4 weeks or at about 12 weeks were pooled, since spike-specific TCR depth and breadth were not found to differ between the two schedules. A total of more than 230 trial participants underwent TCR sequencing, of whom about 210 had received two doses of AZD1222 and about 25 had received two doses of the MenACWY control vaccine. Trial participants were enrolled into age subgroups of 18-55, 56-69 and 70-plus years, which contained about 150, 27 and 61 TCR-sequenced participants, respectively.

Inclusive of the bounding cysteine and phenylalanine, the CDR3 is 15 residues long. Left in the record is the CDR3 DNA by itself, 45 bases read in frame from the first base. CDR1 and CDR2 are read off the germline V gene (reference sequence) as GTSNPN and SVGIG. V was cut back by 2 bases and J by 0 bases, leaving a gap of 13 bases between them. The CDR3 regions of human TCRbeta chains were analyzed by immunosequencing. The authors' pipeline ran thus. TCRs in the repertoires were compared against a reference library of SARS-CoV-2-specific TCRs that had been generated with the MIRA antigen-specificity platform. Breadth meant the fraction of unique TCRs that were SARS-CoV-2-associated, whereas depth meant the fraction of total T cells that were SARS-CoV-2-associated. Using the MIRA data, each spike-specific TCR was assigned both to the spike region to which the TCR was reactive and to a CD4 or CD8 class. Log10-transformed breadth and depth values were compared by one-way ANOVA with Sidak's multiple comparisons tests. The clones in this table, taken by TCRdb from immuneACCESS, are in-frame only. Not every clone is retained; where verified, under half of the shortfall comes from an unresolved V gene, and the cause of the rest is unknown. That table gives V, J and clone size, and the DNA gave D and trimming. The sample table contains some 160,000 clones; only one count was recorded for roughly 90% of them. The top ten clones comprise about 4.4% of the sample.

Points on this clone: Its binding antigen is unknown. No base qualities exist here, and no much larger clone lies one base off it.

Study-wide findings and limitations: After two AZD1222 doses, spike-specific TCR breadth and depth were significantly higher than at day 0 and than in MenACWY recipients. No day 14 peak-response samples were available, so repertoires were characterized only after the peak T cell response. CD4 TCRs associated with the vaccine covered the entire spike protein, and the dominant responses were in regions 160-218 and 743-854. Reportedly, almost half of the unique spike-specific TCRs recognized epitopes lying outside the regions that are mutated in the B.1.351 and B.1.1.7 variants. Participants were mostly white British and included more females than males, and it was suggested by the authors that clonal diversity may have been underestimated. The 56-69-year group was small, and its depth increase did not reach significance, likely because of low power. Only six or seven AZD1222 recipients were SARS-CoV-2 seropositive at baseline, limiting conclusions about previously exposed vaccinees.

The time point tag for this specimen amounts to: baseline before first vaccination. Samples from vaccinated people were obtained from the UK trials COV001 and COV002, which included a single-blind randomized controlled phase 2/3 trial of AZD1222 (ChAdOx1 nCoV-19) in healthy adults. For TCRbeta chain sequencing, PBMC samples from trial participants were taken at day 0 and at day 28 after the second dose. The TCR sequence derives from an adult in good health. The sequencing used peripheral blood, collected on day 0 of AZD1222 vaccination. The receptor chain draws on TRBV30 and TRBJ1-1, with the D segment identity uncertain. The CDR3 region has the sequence CAWSSRVIMNTEAFF. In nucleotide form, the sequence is TGTGCCTGGAGTAGCCGGGTGATCATGAACACTGAAGCTTTCTTT.